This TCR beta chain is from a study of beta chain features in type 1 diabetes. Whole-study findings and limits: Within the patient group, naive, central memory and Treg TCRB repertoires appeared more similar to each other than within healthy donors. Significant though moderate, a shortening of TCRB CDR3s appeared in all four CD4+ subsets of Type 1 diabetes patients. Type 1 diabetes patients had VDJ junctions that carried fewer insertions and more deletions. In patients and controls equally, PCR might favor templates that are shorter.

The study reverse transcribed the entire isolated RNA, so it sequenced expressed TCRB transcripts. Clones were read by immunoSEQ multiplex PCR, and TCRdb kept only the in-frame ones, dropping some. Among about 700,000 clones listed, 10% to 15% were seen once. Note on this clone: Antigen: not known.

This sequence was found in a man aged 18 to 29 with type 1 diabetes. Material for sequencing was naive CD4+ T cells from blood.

The CDR3 here is CASSSNPATEAFF. The CDR3 nucleotides are TGCGCCAGCAGCTCCAATCCGGCCACTGAAGCTTTCTTT. The chain carries TRBV5-1 and TRBJ1-1, with no clear D. Trimming cost V 3 bases and J 4 bases, with 10 bases left between them. Germline V gene lookup returns CDR1 SGHRS and CDR2 YFSETQ. This CDR3 is 13 amino acids long. The full variable domain, in which reference TRBV5-1 and TRBJ1-1 provide the parts outside the CDR3, is KAGVTQTPRYLIKTRGQQVTLSCSPISGHRSVSWYQQTPGQGLQFLFEYFSETQRNKGNFPGRFSGRQFSNSRSEMNVSTLELGDSALYLCASSSNPATEAFFGQGTRLTVV.